These 23 T cell receptor beta chains came from one sample sequenced in a study of blood T cell repertoires in COVID-19. Method: immunoSEQ multiplex PCR; TCRdb's copy keeps in-frame clones and lacks some. The sample has 250,000 or so clones, 75% to 95% seen once. Input material: PBMCs or T cells enriched from blood (not recorded which). All receptors come from a man in his forties who had been exposed to COVID-19.

The V call is TRBV18, the J call TRBJ1-3; a weak D match, TRBD1 (6 bases). The CDR3 is 15 amino acids. In germline, CDR1 is KGHSH, CDR2 LQKENI. V gave up 4 bases and J gave up 2 bases, with 12 bases separating them. The CDR3 region has the DNA TGTGCCAGCTCACTTCTGGGGGACACTGGAAACACCATATATTTT. Translating gives CASSLLGDTGNTIYF.

This chain connects TRBV2 to TRBJ1-1; D gene uncertain. V was shortened by 8 bases and J by 5 bases, with 9 bases between the two germline ends. The V gene's germline CDR1 is SNHLY and CDR2 FYNNEI. CDR3 length: 11 residues. CDR3 coding DNA: TGTGCCAGCGAAGCTACGACTGAAGCTTTCTTT. It is translated as CASEATTEAFF.

The chain has TRBV6-5 and TRBJ2-1, with D maybe TRBD2 (6 bases). The V gene's germline CDR1 is MNHEY and CDR2 SVGAGI. The CDR3 length is 15 residues. The V end was cut by 5 bases, the J end by 6 bases, with 17 bases between. For the CDR3, the DNA is TGTGCCAGCAGTCCGGGAGCCTCCAAAGCCAATGAGCAGTTCTTC. Translated: CASSPGASKANEQFF.

The J gene is TRBJ2-3, the V gene TRBV29-1; no clear D gene. Germline values: CDR1 SQVTM, CDR2 ANQGSEA. The CDR3 contains 12 residues. Trimming shortened V by 4 bases and J by 0 bases, and 5 bases separated the two germline ends. The CDR3 DNA reads TGCAGCGTTGCCCGGAGCACAGATACGCAGTATTTT. Encoded protein: CSVARSTDTQYF.

This rearrangement joins TRBV5-1 to TRBJ1-2; perhaps TRBD1 as D (6 bases). From germline, CDR1 is SGHRS and CDR2 YFSETQ. CDR3 length equals 12 residues. The V end lost 4 bases, the J end lost 10 bases, and 14 bases lay between the germline ends. DNA for the CDR3: TGCGCCAGCAGCCCGGGGGGCGGGCTCTACACCTTC. Amino acids: CASSPGGGLYTF.

The chain couples TRBV27 to TRBJ2-5; weak D call: TRBD2 (5 bases). The V end lost 3 bases, the J end lost 4 bases, and 15 bases lay between the germline ends. Germline V lookup: CDR1 MNHEY, CDR2 SMNVEV (reference sequence). CDR3 length: 15 amino acids. The chain's CDR3 is CASSFGDRPRETQYF. The CDR3 coding sequence is TGTGCCAGCAGTTTCGGGGATAGGCCACGAGAGACCCAGTACTTC.

The V call is TRBV21-1, the J call TRBJ2-1; whether TRBD1, the table's D call, matches the DNA was not checked. TRBV21-1 is classified as a pseudogene. The CDR3 consists of 16 residues. The CDR3 coding sequence is TGTGCCAGCAGTATACCGGGACAGGGCTACTACAATGAGCAGTTCTTC. This encodes CASSIPGQGYYNEQFF.

The rearrangement uses TRBV5-1 and TRBJ2-1; 12 bases are a match to TRBD2. J lost 5 bases, V lost 0 bases, and 9 bases had no gene match. CDR3 length: 18 amino acids. Germline V gene sequence: CDR1 SGHRS, CDR2 YFSETQ. This CDR3 reads CASSLGLRLAGDHNEQFF. The CDR3 nucleotides are TGCGCCAGCAGCTTGGGCCTCAGACTAGCGGGAGACCACAATGAGCAGTTCTTC.

This clone was observed once. Other nucleotide sequences in the sample specify the same CDR3. The chain employs TRBV3-1 (or the pseudogene TRBV3-2) and TRBJ2-4; D is uncertain. Trimming left V 0 bases short and J 0 bases short, with 6 bases between. The CDR3 consists of 15 residues. Germline values: CDR1 LGHDT, CDR2 YNNKEL (reference sequence). Written as DNA, the CDR3 is TGTGCCAGCAGCCAAGACGGTTTAGCCAAAAACATTCAGTACTTC. Translation: CASSQDGLAKNIQYF.

V and J are TRBV4-1 and TRBJ2-5; no definite D call. Trimming pared 2 bases from V and 2 bases from J, leaving 3 bases between. This CDR3 has 12 residues. Per germline, CDR1 MGHRA and CDR2 YSYEKL. This chain's CDR3 is CASSQPQETQYF. The CDR3 nucleotides are TGCGCCAGCAGCCAACCACAAGAGACCCAGTACTTC.

The V and J genes are TRBV2 and TRBJ2-7; 9 bases are a match to TRBD1. The V gene's germline CDR1 is SNHLY and CDR2 FYNNEI. The ends lost 6 bases at V and 3 bases at J; junction bases unmatched: 9. This CDR3 is built from 15 residues. This CDR3 is CASSEGQGRFYEQYF. The CDR3 DNA reads as TGTGCCAGCAGCGAGGGACAGGGAAGATTCTACGAGCAGTACTTC.

The rearrangement uses TRBV30 and TRBJ1-5; D is possibly TRBD1 (6 bases). The CDR3 runs to 14 residues. In germline, CDR1 is GTSNPN, CDR2 SVGIG (reference sequence). Trimming took 8 bases from V and 2 from J, leaving 16 bases between them. CDR3 in amino acids: CALGGATGNQPQHF. CDR3 in DNA: TGTGCCCTCGGGGGGGCTACAGGCAATCAGCCCCAGCATTTT.

This chain connects TRBV5-1 to TRBJ2-7; possible D gene TRBD2, 5 bases. With 0 bases removed from V and 3 bases from J, the gap between germline ends came to 10 bases. Germline V CDR1 and CDR2: SGHRS, YFSETQ. The CDR3 runs 14 residues. CDR3 bases: TGCGCCAGCAGCTTGGAGACGGGAAGCTACGAGCAGTACTTC. This sequence encodes CASSLETGSYEQYF. The entire variable domain, with the rest obtained from reference TRBV5-1 and TRBJ2-7, is as follows: KAGVTQTPRYLIKTRGQQVTLSCSPISGHRSVSWYQQTPGQGLQFLFEYFSETQRNKGNFPGRFSGRQFSNSRSEMNVSTLELGDSALYLCASSLETGSYEQYFGPGTRLTVT.

This chain links TRBV2 with TRBJ2-3, with 13 bases that match TRBD2. The V gene end was trimmed by 9 bases and the J gene end by 2 bases; junction bases not matched to a gene: 8. Germline CDR1 is SNHLY and CDR2 is FYNNEI. The CDR3 length is 16 residues. The CDR3: CASHRGLAGLTDTQYF. CDR3 sequence (DNA): TGTGCCAGTCACAGGGGACTAGCGGGACTCACAGATACGCAGTATTTT.

The sample holds a few counts of this clone. The J gene is TRBJ1-6, the V gene TRBV9; 8 nucleotides agree with TRBD1. The V segment lost 0 bases and the J segment 9 bases; nucleotides outside the gene matches: 5. The CDR3 loop spans 15 amino acids. CDR1 is SGDLS, CDR2 YYNGEE, per germline. The CDR3 DNA is TGTGCCAGCAGCGTAGTCGACGACAGGGGTTCACCCCTCCACTTT. Translating gives CASSVVDDRGSPLHF.

Remarks on this clone: Within the sample, other DNA sequences also encode this same CDR3. This rearrangement joins TRBV28 to TRBJ2-7; D ambiguous. CDR3 length: 11 amino acids. CDR1 MDHEN and CDR2 SYDVKM come from the germline V gene. Deletions cut 3 bases from V and 6 bases from J, with 6 bases between. The CDR3 DNA reads as TGTGCCAGCAGTTTGCGAGGCGAGCAGTACTTC. Residues: CASSLRGEQYF.

By its share, this clone is medium-sized. The chain joins TRBV21-1 to TRBJ2-7; TRBD2 reflects the table's D call only, with no check against the DNA. TRBV21-1 is described as a pseudogene. This CDR3 is 16 amino acids long. CDR3 bases: TGTGCCAGCAGCAAAGAGGAGGGGAGAATCTCCTACGAGCAGTACTTC. Residues: CASSKEEGRISYEQYF.

There are a few counts of this clone. V usage is TRBV30 and J usage is TRBJ2-2; D possibly corresponds to TRBD2 (5 bases). The CDR3 contains 15 residues. Germline V CDR1 and CDR2: GTSNPN, SVGIG (reference sequence). The germline V and J ends were trimmed by 8 bases and 0 bases, with 16 bases remaining between them. The CDR3 loop reads CAGLGKGSNTGELFF. In DNA form, the CDR3 reads TGTGCCGGACTTGGCAAAGGGTCGAACACCGGGGAGCTGTTTTTT.

The CDR3 loop reads CASSGQGATEAFF. For the CDR3, the DNA is TGTGCCAGCAGTGGACAGGGGGCGACTGAAGCTTTCTTT. The V gene is TRBV3-1 (or the pseudogene TRBV3-2), the J gene TRBJ1-1; 11 bases map to TRBD1. The ends lost 6 bases at V and 5 bases at J; junction bases unmatched: 2. The CDR3 covers 13 residues. From germline, CDR1 is LGHDT and CDR2 YNNKEL (reference sequence).

The rearrangement uses TRBV6-6 and TRBJ1-2; 7 nucleotides align to TRBD1. The CDR3 totals 13 residues. The germline CDR1 and CDR2 sequences are MNHNY and SVGAGI (reference sequence). V shed 7 bases, J shed 2 bases, and the junction held 4 bases outside the gene matches. CDR3 nucleotides: TGTGCCAGCACCGGGACAGACAACTATGGCTACACCTTC. Amino acid sequence: CASTGTDNYGYTF.

V usage is TRBV12-5 and J usage is TRBJ2-2; D is undetermined. The CDR3 covers 12 residues. Deletions cut 6 bases from V and 3 bases from J, with 5 bases between. CDR1 LGHNT and CDR2 FRNRAP come from the germline V gene. The CDR3 region has the DNA TGTGCTAGTGGACTCTACACCGGGGAGCTGTTTTTT. Translation gives CASGLYTGELFF.

V usage is TRBV7-2 and J usage is TRBJ1-2; maybe TRBD1 (5 bases). V shed 3 bases and J shed 4 bases, with 9 bases lying between them. CDR1 is SGHTA, CDR2 FQGNSA, per germline. The CDR3 spans 13 residues. The CDR3 sequence: CASSFRGVYGYTF. Here the CDR3 DNA reads TGTGCCAGCAGCTTTCGGGGGGTCTATGGCTACACCTTC.

This clone was counted once. CDR3 coding DNA: TGTGCCAGCAGACAGACAACTTCCAATCAGCCCCAGCATTTT. Protein sequence: CASRQTTSNQPQHF. V gene TRBV28 combines with J gene TRBJ1-5; D uncertain. The CDR3 is 14 amino acids. The germline V gene encodes CDR1 MDHEN and CDR2 SYDVKM. The V end lost 6 bases, the J end lost 3 bases, and 12 bases lay between the germline ends.